Below, one TCR beta chain is given with its context. In the original workflow: Quantification of nucleated cells was approximated via reference gene primer amplification. TCRdb's copy holds only in-frame clones and misses some; the assay was immunoSEQ multiplex PCR. Clone size and the V and J calls come from that table; the DNA yielded D and trimming. The sample gives 140,000 to 150,000 clones, 85% of which show up once; 3% is in the top ten. The sample belongs to a study of blood T cell repertoires in COVID-19. At the level of the study: From the United States, Italy and Spain came samples of acute and convalescent COVID-19. From T cells, B-cell-depleted T cells, or PBMCs came the material, which was cDNA or gDNA.

Material: peripheral blood. This TCR derives from a woman aged 35 to 49 with active or convalescent COVID-19.

The CDR3: CASSQGGVKAFF. The CDR3 DNA reads as TGTGCCAGCAGCCAAGGGGGGGTTAAAGCTTTCTTT. The rearrangement links TRBV14 to TRBJ1-1; D is perhaps TRBD1 (5 bases). V lost 1 base and J lost 9, with 9 bases in between. Looked up from germline, CDR1 is SGHDN and CDR2 is FVKESK. This CDR3 region has 12 residues.